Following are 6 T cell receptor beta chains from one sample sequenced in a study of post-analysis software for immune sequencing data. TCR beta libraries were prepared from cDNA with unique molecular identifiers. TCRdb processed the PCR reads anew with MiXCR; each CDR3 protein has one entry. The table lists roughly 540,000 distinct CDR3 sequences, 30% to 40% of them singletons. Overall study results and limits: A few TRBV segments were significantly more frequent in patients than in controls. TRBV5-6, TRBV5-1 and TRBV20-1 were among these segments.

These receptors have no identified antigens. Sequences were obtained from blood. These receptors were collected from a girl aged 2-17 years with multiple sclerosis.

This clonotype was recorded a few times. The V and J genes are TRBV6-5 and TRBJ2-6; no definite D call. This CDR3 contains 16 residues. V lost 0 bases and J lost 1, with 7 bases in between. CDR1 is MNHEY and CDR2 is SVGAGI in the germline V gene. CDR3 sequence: CASSYSMLSGANVLTF. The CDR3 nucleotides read TGTGCCAGCAGTTACTCGATGTTATCTGGGGCCAACGTCCTGACTTTC.

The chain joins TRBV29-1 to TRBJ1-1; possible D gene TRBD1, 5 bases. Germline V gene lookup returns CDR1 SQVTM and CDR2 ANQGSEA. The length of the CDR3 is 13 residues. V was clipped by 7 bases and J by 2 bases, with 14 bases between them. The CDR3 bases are TGCAGCGCGGAGGGACGACTTAACACTGAAGCTTTCTTT. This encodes CSAEGRLNTEAFF.

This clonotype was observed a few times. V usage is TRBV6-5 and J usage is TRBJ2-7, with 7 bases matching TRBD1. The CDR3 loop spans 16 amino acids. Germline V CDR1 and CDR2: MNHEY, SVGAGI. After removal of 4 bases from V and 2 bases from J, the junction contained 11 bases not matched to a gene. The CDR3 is CASSSWTGRSPYEQYF. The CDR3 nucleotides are TGTGCCAGCAGTTCCTGGACAGGTAGAAGTCCCTACGAGCAGTACTTC.

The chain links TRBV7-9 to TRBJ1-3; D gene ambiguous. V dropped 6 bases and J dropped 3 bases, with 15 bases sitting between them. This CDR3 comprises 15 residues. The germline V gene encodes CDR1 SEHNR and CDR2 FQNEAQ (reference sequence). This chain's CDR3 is CASSWTGSGGNTIYF. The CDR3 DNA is TGTGCCAGCAGTTGGACGGGGAGTGGTGGAAACACCATATATTTT. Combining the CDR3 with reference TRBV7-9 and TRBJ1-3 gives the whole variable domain DTGVSQNPRHKITKRGQNVTFRCDPISEHNRLYWYRQTLGQGPEFLTYFQNEAQLEKSRLLSDRFSAERPKGSFSTLEIQRTEQGDSAMYLCASSWTGSGGNTIYFGEGSWLTVV.

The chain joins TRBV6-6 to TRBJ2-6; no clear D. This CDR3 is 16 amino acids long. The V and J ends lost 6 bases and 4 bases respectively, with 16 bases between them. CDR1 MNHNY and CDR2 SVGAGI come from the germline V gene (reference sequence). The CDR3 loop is CASSDLMGSGANVLTF. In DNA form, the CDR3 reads TGTGCCAGCAGCGATCTCATGGGGTCCGGGGCCAACGTCCTGACTTTC.

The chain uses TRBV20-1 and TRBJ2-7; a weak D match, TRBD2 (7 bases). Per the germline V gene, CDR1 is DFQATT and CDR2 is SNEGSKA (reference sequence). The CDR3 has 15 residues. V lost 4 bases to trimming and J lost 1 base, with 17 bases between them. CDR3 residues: CSAIAVRGPSYEQYF. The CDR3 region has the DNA TGCAGTGCTATAGCGGTGCGGGGGCCGTCCTACGAGCAGTACTTC.